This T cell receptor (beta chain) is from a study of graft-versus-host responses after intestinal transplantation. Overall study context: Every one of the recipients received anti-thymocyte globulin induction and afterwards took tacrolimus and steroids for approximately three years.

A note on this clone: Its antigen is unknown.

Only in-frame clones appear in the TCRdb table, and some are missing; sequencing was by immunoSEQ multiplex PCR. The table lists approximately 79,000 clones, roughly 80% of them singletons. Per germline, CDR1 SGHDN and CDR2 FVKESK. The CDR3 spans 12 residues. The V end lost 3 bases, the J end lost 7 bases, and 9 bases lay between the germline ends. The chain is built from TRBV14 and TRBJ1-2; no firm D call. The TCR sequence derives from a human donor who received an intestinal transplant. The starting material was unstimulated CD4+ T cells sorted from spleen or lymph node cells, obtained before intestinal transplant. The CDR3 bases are TGTGCCAGCAGCCAGACACGGCGTGGCTACACCTTC. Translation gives CASSQTRRGYTF.